This passage covers 28 T cell receptor beta chains from one sample sequenced in a study of blood T cell repertoires in COVID-19. Sequenced by immunoSEQ multiplex PCR; TCRdb stores in-frame clones only, minus some. The sample lists some 220,000 clones, roughly nine tenths occurring once. Sequencing was carried out using PBMCs or T cells enriched from blood (not recorded which). The receptors come from a woman aged 25 to 39 who had recovered from COVID-19.

With respect to this clone: Other DNA sequences in the same sample also yield this CDR3. This chain connects TRBV19 to TRBJ1-5, with 9 bases matching TRBD1. Per the germline V gene, CDR1 is LNHDA and CDR2 is SQIVND (reference sequence). The ends lost 4 bases at V and 7 bases at J; junction bases unmatched: 5. CDR3 length equals 14 residues. The CDR3 reads CASSTTGGGQPQHF. The CDR3 region has the DNA TGTGCCAGTAGTACCACAGGGGGCGGACAGCCCCAGCATTTT.

This chain uses TRBV4-3 with TRBJ2-3; TRBD2 agrees at 7 bases. This CDR3 is 16 amino acids long. J lost 4 bases, V lost 0 bases, and 7 bases had no gene match. CDR1 LGHNA and CDR2 YSLEER come from the germline V gene. CDR3 region: CASSQDWGGDADTQYF. The CDR3 bases are TGCGCCAGCAGCCAAGACTGGGGGGGGGACGCAGATACGCAGTATTTT.

The J gene is TRBJ2-3, the V gene TRBV7-6, with 7 bases fitting TRBD2. CDR1 and CDR2 (germline): SGHVS, FNYEAQ. The CDR3 has 17 amino acids. The V segment lost 2 bases and the J segment 0 bases; nucleotides outside the gene matches: 8. CDR3 region: CASSLTSASGSTDTQYF. The CDR3 DNA reads as TGTGCCAGCAGCTTAACCTCCGCTAGCGGAAGCACAGATACGCAGTATTTT.

CDR3 nucleotide sequence: TGTGCCAGCAGCCCCTGGGAACAGGATATATGGAATAATGGCTACACCTTC. Protein sequence: CASSPWEQDIWNNGYTF. The chain recombines TRBV4-2 with TRBJ1-2; TRBD1 might be the D (5 bases). CDR3 length equals 17 residues. V was cut by 4 bases and J by 6 bases, with 24 bases left in between. Germline CDR1 and CDR2: LGHNA and YNFKEQ.

V usage is TRBV7-9 and J usage is TRBJ1-6; maybe TRBD1 (5 bases). CDR1 is SEHNR and CDR2 is FQNEAQ in the germline V gene (reference sequence). The CDR3 sequence is 16 residues long. V dropped 5 bases and J dropped 8 bases, with 19 bases sitting between them. As DNA, the CDR3 is TGTGCCAGCAGCGTCCGGGACTCACCACCGGATTCACCCCTCCACTTT. Residues: CASSVRDSPPDSPLHF. Variable domain in full (rest from reference TRBV7-9 and TRBJ1-6): DTGVSQNPRHKITKRGQNVTFRCDPISEHNRLYWYRQTLGQGPEFLTYFQNEAQLEKSRLLSDRFSAERPKGSFSTLEIQRTEQGDSAMYLCASSVRDSPPDSPLHFGNGTRLTVT.

This clone was recorded a few times. The chain recombines TRBV27 with TRBJ1-1; 7 bases align to TRBD1. Trimming removed 3 bases from V and 3 bases from J; junction bases left unmatched: 7. Looked up from germline, CDR1 is MNHEY and CDR2 is SMNVEV (reference sequence). The CDR3 loop spans 15 amino acids. CDR3: CASSFHSQGDTEAFF. The CDR3 DNA reads TGTGCCAGCAGTTTTCACAGCCAGGGGGACACTGAAGCTTTCTTT.

This sequence joins TRBV7-2 and TRBJ2-7; 12 bases match TRBD2. Germline V lookup: CDR1 SGHTA, CDR2 FQGNSA. The CDR3 is made up of 15 amino acids. The V segment lost 5 bases and the J segment 3 bases; nucleotides outside the gene matches: 5. CDR3 loop: CASSTGLAGNYEQYF. The CDR3, as DNA: TGTGCCAGCAGCACTGGACTAGCGGGAAACTACGAGCAGTACTTC.

The chain links TRBV7-2 to TRBJ1-1, with 8 bases that match TRBD1. The trim removed 4 bases at V and 1 base at J, leaving 2 bases unmatched. There are 14 residues in the CDR3. Germline loops: CDR1 SGHTA, CDR2 FQGNSA. The CDR3 region is CASSYGQGNTEAFF. Here the CDR3 DNA reads TGTGCCAGCAGCTACGGACAGGGGAACACTGAAGCTTTCTTT. The variable domain in full, completed from reference TRBV7-2 and TRBJ1-1, reads GAGVSQSPSNKVTEKGKDVELRCDPISGHTALYWYRQSLGQGLEFLIYFQGNSAPDKSGLPSDRFSAERTGGSVSTLTIQRTQQEDSAVYLCASSYGQGNTEAFFGQGTRLTVV.

The rearrangement joins TRBV5-8 to TRBJ1-1; D unresolved. In germline, CDR1 is SGHTS, CDR2 YDEGEE. This CDR3 contains 14 residues. The ends were cut back, 3 bases at V and 6 bases at J, with 15 bases in the middle. CDR3 protein: CASSYQTEVSEAFF. Here the CDR3 DNA reads TGTGCCAGCAGCTATCAAACAGAAGTTTCTGAAGCTTTCTTT.

The chain is built from TRBV27 and TRBJ1-4, with 7 bases lining up with TRBD1. With 0 bases clipped from V and 6 bases from J, the junction kept 4 bases outside the gene matches. Germline-derived CDR1 and CDR2 are MNHEY and SMNVEV (reference sequence). The CDR3 extends over 15 amino acids. The CDR3 DNA reads as TGTGCCAGCAGTTTATCTGGCAGGGGGTATGAAAAACTGTTTTTT. This encodes CASSLSGRGYEKLFF.

The CDR3 DNA reads TGTGCCAGCAGCGTAGCGACAGGGTACGAGCAGTACTTC. It is translated as CASSVATGYEQYF. The rearrangement uses TRBV9 and TRBJ2-7; TRBD1 matches at 7 bases. The J segment lost 4 bases and the V segment lost 0 bases, leaving 1 base of the junction unmatched. Germline V CDR1 and CDR2: SGDLS, YYNGEE. The CDR3 loop spans 13 amino acids.

V is TRBV6-2 or TRBV6-3 and J is TRBJ2-3, with D perhaps matching TRBD1 (6 bases). CDR1 and CDR2 (germline): MNHEY, SVGEGT. The length of the CDR3 is 16 residues. The V end lost 2 bases, the J end lost 0 bases, and 12 bases lay between the germline ends. CDR3 sequence: CASSYGQSPSTDTQYF. CDR3 bases: TGTGCCAGCAGTTACGGACAGTCCCCTAGCACAGATACGCAGTATTTT.

The rearrangement uses TRBV7-3 and TRBJ2-7, with 7 bases matching TRBD2. This CDR3 has 14 amino acids. V dropped 0 bases and J dropped 7; count of bases not matched to a gene: 6. Germline lookup yields CDR1 SGHTA and CDR2 FQGTGA. The CDR3 DNA reads as TGTGCCAGCAGCTTAACACTAGCGTTACGGGAGCAGTACTTC. It yields the protein CASSLTLALREQYF. Full variable domain (rest looked up from reference TRBV7-3 and TRBJ2-7): GAGVSQTPSNKVTEKGKYVELRCDPISGHTALYWYRQSLGQGPEFLIYFQGTGAADDSGLPNDRFFAVRPEGSVSTLKIQRTERGDSAVYLCASSLTLALREQYFGPGTRLTVT.

This clone was counted once. The chain uses TRBV5-3 and TRBJ2-1; D is undetermined. TRBV5-3 is an ORF; its function is uncertain. V was pared by 4 bases and J by 8 bases, with 22 bases between. The length of the CDR3 is 16 residues. CDR3 in amino acids: CARSPPYLCPGYEQFF. The DNA of the CDR3 is TGTGCCAGAAGCCCCCCTTATCTGTGCCCCGGGTATGAGCAGTTCTTC.

The chain carries TRBV4-1 and TRBJ2-5, with 8 bases that match TRBD2. Unmatched junction bases numbered 10, after V lost 4 bases and J lost 3 bases. Germline V CDR1 and CDR2: MGHRA, YSYEKL. The CDR3 loop spans 16 amino acids. The CDR3 spells CASSRSGEGREETQYF. The CDR3 region has the DNA TGCGCCAGCAGCCGTAGCGGGGAGGGGCGGGAAGAGACCCAGTACTTC.

The rearrangement uses TRBV18 and TRBJ1-3, with a tentative D call TRBD1 (5 bases). CDR3 length: 16 amino acids. V lost 3 bases and J 0 bases, leaving 12 bases between the germline ends. Per the germline V gene, CDR1 is KGHSH and CDR2 is LQKENI. CDR3 protein: CASSPSAGTSGNTIYF. DNA for the CDR3: TGTGCCAGCTCACCCTCTGCGGGGACCTCTGGAAACACCATATATTTT.

This clone has just one count. The CDR3 coding sequence is TGTGCCAGCGCCTCGGGGGGGAACACCGGGGAGCTGTTTTTT. Its translation: CASASGGNTGELFF. The genes are TRBV7-8 and TRBJ2-2, with TRBD2 matching 7 bases. Germline CDR1 SGHVS, CDR2 FQNEAQ. J gave up 1 base and V 8 bases, and 4 bases lay outside the gene matches. The CDR3 has 14 residues.

The chain combines TRBV29-1 with TRBJ2-2; tentative D call: TRBD2 (6 bases). Germline loops: CDR1 SQVTM, CDR2 ANQGSEA. Trimming removed 4 bases at V and 3 bases at J, with 6 bases between. The CDR3 contains 12 residues. The CDR3 region has the DNA TGCAGCGTTGCGGGGGACACCGGGGAGCTGTTTTTT. Its protein product is CSVAGDTGELFF.

In nucleotides, the CDR3 is TGTGCCAGCCAGGACAGGGACGAGCAGTACTTC. Its translation: CASQDRDEQYF. This chain connects TRBV19 to TRBJ2-7; 8 bases fit TRBD1. With V trimmed by 9 bases and J by 5 bases, 3 bases remained unmatched. The CDR3 length is 11 residues. The germline gives CDR1 LNHDA, CDR2 SQIVND (reference sequence).

The chain is built from TRBV14 and TRBJ1-1, with D possibly TRBD1 on 6 matching bases. CDR3 length: 14 amino acids. V dropped 2 bases and J dropped 4 bases, with 11 bases sitting between them. The germline CDR1 and CDR2 sequences are SGHDN and FVKESK. The CDR3 region has the DNA TGTGCCAGCAGCCAATACAGGGATGGCACTGAAGCTTTCTTT. It encodes CASSQYRDGTEAFF. The full variable domain, completed using reference TRBV14 and TRBJ1-1, is EAGVTQFPSHSVIEKGQTVTLRCDPISGHDNLYWYRRVMGKEIKFLLHFVKESKQDESGMPNNRFLAERTGGTYSTLKVQPAELEDSGVYFCASSQYRDGTEAFFGQGTRLTVV.

This clone occurred a few times. The CDR3 is CASSTSGGYNEQFF. In DNA, the CDR3 is TGTGCCAGCAGCACTAGCGGGGGCTACAATGAGCAGTTCTTC. This rearrangement joins TRBV9 to TRBJ2-1; 11 bases agree with TRBD2. The CDR3 is made up of 14 amino acids. The ends lost 4 bases at V and 3 bases at J; junction bases unmatched: 0. The germline V gene encodes CDR1 SGDLS and CDR2 YYNGEE. Supplemented by reference TRBV9 and TRBJ2-1, the full variable domain reads DSGVTQTPKHLITATGQRVTLRCSPRSGDLSVYWYQQSLDQGLQFLIQYYNGEERAKGNILERFSAQQFPDLHSELNLSSLELGDSALYFCASSTSGGYNEQFFGPGTRLTVL.

The CDR3 DNA is TGTGCCAGCAGCCAAGGACTAGCGGGGGAGACCGGGGAGCTGTTTTTT. Translation: CASSQGLAGETGELFF. The genes are TRBV6-2 or TRBV6-3 and TRBJ2-2; 13 nucleotides agree with TRBD2. The V segment lost 6 bases and the J segment 5 bases; nucleotides outside the gene matches: 6. The length of the CDR3 is 16 residues. Germline CDR1 and CDR2: MNHEY and SVGEGT.

This clone was picked up one time. The chain joins TRBV7-2 to TRBJ1-6; D is unclear. The ends were cut back, 7 bases at V and 9 bases at J, with 19 bases in the middle. The germline CDR1 and CDR2 sequences are SGHTA and FQGNSA. This CDR3 region has 15 residues. The CDR3 region is CASNRNPRNSSPLHF. CDR3 DNA sequence: TGTGCCAGCAATAGGAACCCTAGGAATAGTTCACCCCTCCACTTT.

This chain connects TRBV4-3 to TRBJ2-3; TRBD1 agrees at 11 bases. The CDR3 length is 15 residues. V lost 4 bases and J lost 5; bases outside the gene matches: 5. CDR1 LGHNA and CDR2 YSLEER come from the germline V gene. CDR3 loop: CASSRGQGDGDTQYF. CDR3 in DNA: TGCGCCAGCAGCCGGGGACAGGGGGACGGAGATACGCAGTATTTT.

This rearrangement joins TRBV9 to TRBJ1-4; TRBD1 matches at 8 bases. Germline CDR1 is SGDLS and CDR2 is YYNGEE. This CDR3 spans 15 amino acids. V lost 2 bases, J lost 2 bases, and 2 bases stayed unmatched. CDR3 DNA: TGTGCCAGCAGCGTGCAGGGGGCCACTAATGAAAAACTGTTTTTT. This translates into CASSVQGATNEKLFF.

This clone has only one observation. The chain combines TRBV3-1 (or the pseudogene TRBV3-2) with TRBJ1-5, with D unclear. CDR3 length equals 15 residues. The V gene's germline CDR1 is LGHDT and CDR2 YNNKEL (reference sequence). V gave up 0 bases and J gave up 3 bases, with 9 bases separating them. The CDR3 loop is CASSQDQTYNQPQHF. DNA of the CDR3: TGTGCCAGCAGCCAAGATCAGACATACAATCAGCCCCAGCATTTT.

This clone was found once. This chain uses TRBV7-8 with TRBJ2-3; 8 nucleotides match TRBD2. Germline trimming cut 4 bases from V and 0 bases from J; bases unmatched to any gene: 9. This CDR3 has 17 residues. CDR1 and CDR2 from the germline V gene are SGHVS and FQNEAQ. Here the CDR3 DNA reads TGTGCCAGCAGCTCCTATGGACTAGCCCCTAGCACAGATACGCAGTATTTT. It yields the protein CASSSYGLAPSTDTQYF.

The rearrangement joins TRBV3-1 (or the pseudogene TRBV3-2) to TRBJ1-6; 7 bases match TRBD1. This CDR3 has 16 residues. V gave up 3 bases and J gave up 10 bases; unmatched junction bases: 12. Germline loops: CDR1 LGHDT, CDR2 YNNKEL (reference sequence). The CDR3 sequence: CASSQGAGTVGSPLHF. In DNA form, the CDR3 reads TGTGCCAGCAGCCAGGGGGCCGGGACAGTTGGATCACCCCTCCACTTT.